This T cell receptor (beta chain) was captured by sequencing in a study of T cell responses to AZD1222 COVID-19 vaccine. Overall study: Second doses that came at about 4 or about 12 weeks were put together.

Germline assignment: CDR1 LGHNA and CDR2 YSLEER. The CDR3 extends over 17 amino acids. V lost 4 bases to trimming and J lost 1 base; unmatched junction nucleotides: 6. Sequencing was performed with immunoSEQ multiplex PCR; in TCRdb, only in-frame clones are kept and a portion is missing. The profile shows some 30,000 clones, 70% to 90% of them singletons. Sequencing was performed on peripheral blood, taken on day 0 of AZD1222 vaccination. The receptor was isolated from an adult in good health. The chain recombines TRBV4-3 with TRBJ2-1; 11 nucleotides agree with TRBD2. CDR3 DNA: TGCGCCAGCAGCCGAACTAGCGGGGGAAATTCCTACAATGAGCAGTTCTTC. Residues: CASSRTSGGNSYNEQFF.